This T cell receptor (beta chain) came from a study of blood T cells in healthy people across ages (dated by TCRdb to 2015 to 2017). Describing the broader study: In model experiments, template switching captured about one uniquely barcoded TCR beta cDNA molecule for every two T cells. Four age groups were formed from the donors: young (average around 15 years), middle-aged (around 40), aged (more than 55) and long-lived (about 75). Two additional independent replicas of 1 million unique cDNA reads from the same blood draw were analyzed for two donors (one aged 18 to 30 and one aged 80 or older). To track age-related changes in TCR beta repertoire diversity, the study relied on deep sequencing normalized with unique cDNA molecular identifiers. To avoid experimental bias, donors of different ages were distributed randomly across sequencing lanes. The paper as a whole reports these results and caveats: The CMV infection status of donors was not known, potentially confounding age-related changes in expanded clonotypes. Because profiling used bulk unsorted PBMCs, naive and antigen-experienced compartments could not be compared conclusively. Observed TCR beta diversity per million T cells fell roughly linearly with age, and a significant reduction was already apparent by age approximately 40. Estimates of total diversity from one million sequenced T cells were regarded as lower bounds and underestimates. There was a strong correlation between observed TCR beta diversity and the percentage of naive T cells measured by flow cytometry. Compared with the aged group, the long-lived group had more naive CD4+ T cells, fewer expanded clones and increased TCR diversity, a pattern suggesting age selection.

This clonotype occurred a few times. No antigen is known for it. The record has no base qualities; no much larger clone is one base away. The 35 to 40 donors, aged roughly 6 to 90 years, were systemically healthy Caucasian individuals from Russia. Each donor gave around 9.9 milliliters of peripheral blood, collected into EDTA-treated Vacutainer tubes. Ficoll-Paque density-gradient centrifugation was used to isolate PBMCs, with at least 7 million per sample. Total RNA, at least 6 micrograms per sample, was extracted from PBMCs with Trizol reagent. The percentages of naive CD45RAhigh/CD27high T cells were determined by flow cytometry on a PBMC aliquot from every donor. Trimming removed 6 bases from V and 5 bases from J, leaving 10 bases between the germline ends. The CDR3 has 12 amino acids, counting the end cysteine and phenylalanine. Kept here is only the CDR3 DNA, which spans 36 bases and is read in frame from base 1. The germline V gene supplies CDR1 SGHNT and CDR2 YENEEA.

The method was 5' RACE. The instrument was an Illumina HiSeq 2500. The second PCR ran for about 7 to 11 cycles and used a J-beta primer mix along with a sample-barcoded 5' primer. A template-switch 5' adaptor carrying 12 random nucleotides introduced a unique molecular identifier onto each TCR beta cDNA molecule. Each sample yielded at least 3 million CDR3-containing paired-end reads. All of the RNA was converted into first-strand cDNA using the Mint cDNA synthesis kit, with a TRBC-specific oligonucleotide serving as the primer. After uracil-DNA glycosylase treatment, a first 18-cycle PCR used universal primers M1SS and BC2_uni_R on all cDNA. The source study handled its data this way. Each sample was normalized by randomly selecting 1 million high-quality reads, each carrying a distinct molecular identifier. Instead of being binned into consensus sequences, reads with shared molecular identifiers were discarded. CDR3 identification, clonotype clustering and error correction used MiTCR with a Q25 quality threshold and the strictest error-elimination algorithm. A nonparametric unseen species model with Euler transformation was used to estimate a lower bound on total TCR beta diversity. Starting from the raw public reads, TCRdb applied fastp trimming at Q25, assembled clones with MiXCR and retained in-frame beta chains. Merged by CDR3 protein, the rows form single entries marked with the most common genes and DNA. The V and J calls shown here were made by TCRdb, not taken from the authors' results. The sample includes some 1.5 million distinct CDR3 sequences, with about 30% observed a single time. 7.7% of the sample is held by the ten biggest clonotypes.

The sequencing sample was made of blood. The source is a woman aged 25 to 39 in good health. The rearrangement combines TRBV11-3 with TRBJ1-2; the D gene is perhaps TRBD1, on 5 matching bases. The CDR3 protein: CASRPGGYGYTF. The DNA is as follows: TGTGCCAGCAGACCGGGGGGGTATGGCTACACCTTC.